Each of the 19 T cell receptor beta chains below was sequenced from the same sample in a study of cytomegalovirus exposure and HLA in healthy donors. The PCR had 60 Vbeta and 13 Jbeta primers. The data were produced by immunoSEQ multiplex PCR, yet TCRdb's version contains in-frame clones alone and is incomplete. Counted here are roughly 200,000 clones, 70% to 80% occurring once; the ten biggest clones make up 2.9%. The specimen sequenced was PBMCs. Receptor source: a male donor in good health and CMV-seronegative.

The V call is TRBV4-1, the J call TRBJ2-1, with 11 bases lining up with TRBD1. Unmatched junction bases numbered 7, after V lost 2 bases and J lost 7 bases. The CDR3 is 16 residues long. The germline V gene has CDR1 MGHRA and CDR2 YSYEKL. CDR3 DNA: TGCGCCAGCAGCCAACCGCCGGGACAGGGGGTTAATGAGCAGTTCTTC. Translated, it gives CASSQPPGQGVNEQFF.

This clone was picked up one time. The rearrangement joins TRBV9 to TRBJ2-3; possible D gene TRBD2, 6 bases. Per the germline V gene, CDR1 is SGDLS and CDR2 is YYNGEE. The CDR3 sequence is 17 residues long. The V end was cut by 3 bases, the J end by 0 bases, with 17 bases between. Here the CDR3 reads CASSETRGSTSTDTQYF. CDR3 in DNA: TGTGCCAGCAGCGAAACCCGGGGGAGCACTAGCACAGATACGCAGTATTTT.

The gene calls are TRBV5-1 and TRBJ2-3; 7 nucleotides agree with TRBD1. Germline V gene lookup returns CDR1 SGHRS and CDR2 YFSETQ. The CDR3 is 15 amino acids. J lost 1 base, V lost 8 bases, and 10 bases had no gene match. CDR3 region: CASQVRGLGTDTQYF. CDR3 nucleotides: TGCGCCAGTCAAGTAAGGGGGCTCGGCACAGATACGCAGTATTTT.

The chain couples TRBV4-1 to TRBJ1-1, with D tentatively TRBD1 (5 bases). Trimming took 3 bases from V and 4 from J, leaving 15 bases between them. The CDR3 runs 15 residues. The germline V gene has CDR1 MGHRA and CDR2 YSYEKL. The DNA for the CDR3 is TGCGCCAGCAGCCACCCCGTGGGGCCGGGCACTGAAGCTTTCTTT. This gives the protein CASSHPVGPGTEAFF.

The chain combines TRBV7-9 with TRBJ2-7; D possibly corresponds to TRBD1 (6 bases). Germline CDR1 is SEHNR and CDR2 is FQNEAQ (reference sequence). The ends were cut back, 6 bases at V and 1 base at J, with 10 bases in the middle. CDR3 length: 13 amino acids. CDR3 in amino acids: CASRLQGSYEQYF. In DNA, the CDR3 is TGTGCCAGCAGGTTACAGGGTTCCTACGAGCAGTACTTC.

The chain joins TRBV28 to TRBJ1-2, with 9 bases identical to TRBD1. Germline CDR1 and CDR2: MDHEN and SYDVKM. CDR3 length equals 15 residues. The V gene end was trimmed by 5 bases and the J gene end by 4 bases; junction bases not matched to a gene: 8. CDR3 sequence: CASSTGGAGSYGYTF. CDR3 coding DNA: TGTGCCAGCAGTACAGGGGGCGCCGGGAGCTATGGCTACACCTTC.

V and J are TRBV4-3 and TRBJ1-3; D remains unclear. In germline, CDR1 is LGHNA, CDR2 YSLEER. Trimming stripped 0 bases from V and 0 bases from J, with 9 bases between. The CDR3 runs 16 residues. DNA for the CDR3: TGCGCCAGCAGCCAAGATTGGGCTATCTCTGGAAACACCATATATTTT. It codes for CASSQDWAISGNTIYF.

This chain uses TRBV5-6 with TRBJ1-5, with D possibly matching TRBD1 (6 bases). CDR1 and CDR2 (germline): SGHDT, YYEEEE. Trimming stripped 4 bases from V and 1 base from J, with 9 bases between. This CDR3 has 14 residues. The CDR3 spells CASSPGQSNQPQHF. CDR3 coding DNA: TGTGCCAGCAGCCCCGGACAGAGCAATCAGCCCCAGCATTTT.

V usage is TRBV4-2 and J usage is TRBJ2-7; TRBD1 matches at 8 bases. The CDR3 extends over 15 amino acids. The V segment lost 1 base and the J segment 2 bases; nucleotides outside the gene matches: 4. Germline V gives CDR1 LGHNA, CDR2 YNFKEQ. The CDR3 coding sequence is TGTGCCAGCAGCCAAGCCAGGGGGCGAACCTACGAGCAGTACTTC. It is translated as CASSQARGRTYEQYF.

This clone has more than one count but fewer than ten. CDR3 bases: TGCGCCAGCAGCCAAGATCGGGTAGCAAGGTACAATGAGCAGTTCTTC. Translation: CASSQDRVARYNEQFF. The chain has TRBV4-1 and TRBJ2-7; D is unresolved. TRBJ2-1 matches the DNA end more closely, so the J call is doubtful. Germline V lookup: CDR1 MGHRA, CDR2 YSYEKL. The CDR3 loop spans 16 amino acids.

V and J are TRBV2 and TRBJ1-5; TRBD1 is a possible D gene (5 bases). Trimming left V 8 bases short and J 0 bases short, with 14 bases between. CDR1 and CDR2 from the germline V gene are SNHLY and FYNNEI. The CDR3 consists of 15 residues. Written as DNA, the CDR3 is TGTGCCAGCGGGCCAGGGTGGGATAGCAATCAGCCCCAGCATTTT. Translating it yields CASGPGWDSNQPQHF.

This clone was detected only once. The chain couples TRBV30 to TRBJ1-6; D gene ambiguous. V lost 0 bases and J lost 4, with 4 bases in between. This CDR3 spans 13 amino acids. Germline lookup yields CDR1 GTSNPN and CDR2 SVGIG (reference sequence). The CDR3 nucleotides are TGTGCCTGGAGTGTGTCGTATAATTCACCCCTCCACTTT. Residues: CAWSVSYNSPLHF.

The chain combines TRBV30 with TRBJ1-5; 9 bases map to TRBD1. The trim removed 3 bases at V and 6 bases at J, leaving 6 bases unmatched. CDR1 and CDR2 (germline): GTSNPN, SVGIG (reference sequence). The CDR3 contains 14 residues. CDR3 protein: CAWSGGQGGQPQHF. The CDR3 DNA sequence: TGTGCCTGGAGCGGGGGACAGGGAGGTCAGCCCCAGCATTTT.

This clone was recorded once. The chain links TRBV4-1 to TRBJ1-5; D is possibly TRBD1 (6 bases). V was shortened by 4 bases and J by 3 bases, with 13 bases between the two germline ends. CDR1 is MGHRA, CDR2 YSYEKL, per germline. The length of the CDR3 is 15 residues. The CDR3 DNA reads TGCGCCAGCAGCCTCCGACAGGCCCACAATCAGCCCCAGCATTTT. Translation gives CASSLRQAHNQPQHF.

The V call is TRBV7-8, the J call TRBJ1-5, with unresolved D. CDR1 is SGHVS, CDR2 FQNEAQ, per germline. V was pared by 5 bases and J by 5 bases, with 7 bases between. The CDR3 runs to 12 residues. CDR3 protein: CASSPEDQPQHF. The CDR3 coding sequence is TGTGCCAGCAGCCCGGAGGATCAGCCCCAGCATTTT. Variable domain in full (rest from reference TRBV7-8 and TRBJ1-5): GAGVSQSPRYKVAKRGQDVALRCDPISGHVSLFWYQQALGQGPEFLTYFQNEAQLDKSGLPSDRFFAERPEGSVSTLKIQRTQQEDSAVYLCASSPEDQPQHFGDGTRLSIL.

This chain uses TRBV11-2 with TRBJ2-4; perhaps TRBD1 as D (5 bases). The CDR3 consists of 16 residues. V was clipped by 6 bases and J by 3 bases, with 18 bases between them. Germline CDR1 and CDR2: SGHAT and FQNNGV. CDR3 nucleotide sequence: TGTGCCAGCAGTTCAAATCCAGGGTCTGGCAAAAACATTCAGTACTTC. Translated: CASSSNPGSGKNIQYF.

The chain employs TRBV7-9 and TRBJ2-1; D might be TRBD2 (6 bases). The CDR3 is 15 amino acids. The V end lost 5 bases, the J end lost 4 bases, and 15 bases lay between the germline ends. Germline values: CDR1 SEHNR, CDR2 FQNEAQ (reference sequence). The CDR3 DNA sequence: TGTGCCAGCAGCCCACCGGGACTTGAATACAATGAGCAGTTCTTC. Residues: CASSPPGLEYNEQFF.

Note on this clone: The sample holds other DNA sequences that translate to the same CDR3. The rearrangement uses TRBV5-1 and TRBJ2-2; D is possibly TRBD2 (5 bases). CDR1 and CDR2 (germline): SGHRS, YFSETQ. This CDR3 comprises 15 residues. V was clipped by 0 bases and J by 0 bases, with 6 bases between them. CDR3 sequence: CASSLAAANTGELFF. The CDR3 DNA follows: TGCGCCAGCAGCTTGGCAGCGGCGAACACCGGGGAGCTGTTTTTT.

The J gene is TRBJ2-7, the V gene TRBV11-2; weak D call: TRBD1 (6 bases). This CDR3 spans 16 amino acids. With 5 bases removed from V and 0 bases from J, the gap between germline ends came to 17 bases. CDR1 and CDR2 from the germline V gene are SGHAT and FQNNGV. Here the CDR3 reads CASSTSAGAASYEQYF. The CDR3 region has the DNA TGTGCCAGCAGCACCTCGGCAGGGGCGGCCTCCTACGAGCAGTACTTC.